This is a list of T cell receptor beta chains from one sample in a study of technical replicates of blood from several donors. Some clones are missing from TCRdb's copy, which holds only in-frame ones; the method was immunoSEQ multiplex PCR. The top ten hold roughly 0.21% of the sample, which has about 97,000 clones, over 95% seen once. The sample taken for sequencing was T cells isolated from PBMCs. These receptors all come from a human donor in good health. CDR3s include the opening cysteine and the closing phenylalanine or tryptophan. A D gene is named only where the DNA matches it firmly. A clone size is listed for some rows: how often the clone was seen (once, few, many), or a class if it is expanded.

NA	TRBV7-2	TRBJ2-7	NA	CASSFRTPSYEQYF	TGTGCCAGCAGCTTTCGGACTCCCTCCTACGAGCAGTACTTC
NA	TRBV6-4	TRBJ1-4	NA	CASSMAVNEKLFF	TGTGCCAGCAGCATGGCGGTTAATGAAAAACTGTTTTTT
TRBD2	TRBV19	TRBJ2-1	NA	CASSIVGGTDNEQFF	TGTGCCAGTAGTATCGTGGGAGGGACCGACAATGAGCAGTTCTTC
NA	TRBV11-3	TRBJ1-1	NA	CASSPGLTTTAEAFF	TGTGCCAGCAGCCCCGGACTGACGACGACCGCTGAAGCTTTCTTT
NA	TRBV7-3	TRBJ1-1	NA	CASSPGVGTEAFF	TGTGCCAGCAGCCCGGGAGTAGGGACTGAAGCTTTCTTT
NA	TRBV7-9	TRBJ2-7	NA	CASSFDSAYEQYF	TGTGCCAGCAGCTTTGACAGCGCCTACGAGCAGTACTTC
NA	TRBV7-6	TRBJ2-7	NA	CASSRGYRSYEQYF	TGTGCCAGCAGCCGCGGATACCGCTCCTACGAGCAGTACTTC
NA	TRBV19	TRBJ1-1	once	CASSTPPRTEAFF	TGTGCCAGTAGTACCCCCCCTCGGACTGAAGCTTTCTTT
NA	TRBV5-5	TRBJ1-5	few	CASSEGDQPQHF	TGTGCCAGCAGTGAGGGAGATCAGCCCCAGCATTTT
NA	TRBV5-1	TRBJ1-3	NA	CASFTGKTGNTIYF	TGCGCCAGCTTTACAGGGAAAACTGGAAACACCATATATTTT
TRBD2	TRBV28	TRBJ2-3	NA	CASTLSGRAGDTQYF	TGTGCCAGCACCCTGAGCGGGAGGGCCGGAGATACGCAGTATTTT
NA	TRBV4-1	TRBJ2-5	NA	CASSQVPTETQYF	TGCGCCAGCAGCCAAGTACCTACTGAGACCCAGTACTTC
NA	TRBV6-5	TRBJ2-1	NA	CASSYSTGPLYNEQFF	TGTGCCAGCAGTTACTCTACAGGGCCCCTATACAATGAGCAGTTCTTC
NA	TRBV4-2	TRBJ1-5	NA	CASSQEGGVNQPQHF	TGTGCCAGCAGCCAAGAAGGAGGGGTTAATCAGCCCCAGCATTTT
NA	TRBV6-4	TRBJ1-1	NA	CASSLTGVTEAFF	TGTGCCAGCAGTCTGACGGGGGTTACTGAAGCTTTCTTT
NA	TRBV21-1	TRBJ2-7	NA	CASSSTGGYEQYF	TGTGCCAGCAGCTCGACAGGGGGCTACGAGCAGTACTTC
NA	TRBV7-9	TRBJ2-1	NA	CASSLMSRNNEQFF	TGTGCCAGCAGCTTAATGTCCCGTAACAATGAGCAGTTCTTC
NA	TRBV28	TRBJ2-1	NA	CASSHLWSEISYNEQFF	TGTGCCAGCAGTCACCTCTGGAGCGAGATCTCCTACAATGAGCAGTTCTTC
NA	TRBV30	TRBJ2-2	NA	CAWRYRSRELFF	TGTGCCTGGAGATACCGGTCGAGGGAGCTGTTTTTT
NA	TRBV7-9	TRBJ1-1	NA	CASSLITLTGRKAEAFF	TGTGCCAGCAGCTTAATTACCCTGACAGGACGGAAAGCTGAAGCTTTCTTT
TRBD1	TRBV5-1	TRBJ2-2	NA	CASSLETGAYTGELFF	TGCGCCAGCAGCTTGGAAACAGGGGCCTACACCGGGGAGCTGTTTTTT
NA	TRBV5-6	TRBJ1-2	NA	CASSLLRELYGYTF	TGTGCCAGCAGCTTGTTGCGGGAACTATATGGCTACACCTTC
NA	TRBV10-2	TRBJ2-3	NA	CASQGTETGVGDTQYF	TGCGCCAGCCAGGGGACAGAAACGGGAGTAGGAGATACGCAGTATTTT
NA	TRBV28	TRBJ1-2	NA	CASSLSNYGYTF	TGTGCCAGCAGTTTAAGCAACTATGGCTACACCTTC
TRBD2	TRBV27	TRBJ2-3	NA	CASWGLAGGATDTQYF	TGTGCCAGCTGGGGACTAGCGGGGGGCGCCACAGATACGCAGTATTTT
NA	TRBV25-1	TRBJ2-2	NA	CASSGPGLNTGELFF	TGTGCCAGCAGCGGACCGGGACTGAACACCGGGGAGCTGTTTTTT
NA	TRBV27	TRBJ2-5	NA	CASSLNSFQETQYF	TGTGCCAGCAGTTTAAATTCCTTCCAAGAGACCCAGTACTTC
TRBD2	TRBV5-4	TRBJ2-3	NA	CASNNGGVSGTDTQYF	TGTGCCAGCAATAATGGGGGGGTATCGGGCACAGATACGCAGTATTTT
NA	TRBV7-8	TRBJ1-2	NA	CASSLVIETRGYTF	TGTGCCAGCAGCTTAGTTATTGAAACTCGGGGCTACACCTTC
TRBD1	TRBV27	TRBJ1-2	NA	CASSLHDRVAYGYTF	TGTGCCAGCAGTTTACACGACAGGGTGGCCTATGGCTACACCTTC
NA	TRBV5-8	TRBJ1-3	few	CASSLTAGTGNTIYF	TGTGCCAGCAGCTTGACGGCAGGGACTGGAAACACCATATATTTT
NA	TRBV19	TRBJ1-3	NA	CASSPPHTGGSGNTIYF	TGTGCCAGTAGTCCTCCTCACACCGGGGGCTCTGGAAACACCATATATTTT
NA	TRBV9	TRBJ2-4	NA	CASSVGGGGIAKNIQYF	TGTGCCAGCAGCGTAGGAGGCGGCGGAATAGCCAAAAACATTCAGTACTTC
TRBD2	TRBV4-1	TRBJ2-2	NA	CASSRKTSGGSNTGELFF	TGCGCCAGCAGCCGAAAAACTAGCGGGGGGTCGAACACCGGGGAGCTGTTTTTT
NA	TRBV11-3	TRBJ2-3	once	CASSLDPGTQTGGTGTDF	TGTGCCAGCAGCTTAGACCCCGGGACACAAACCGGGGGGACGGGTACGGATTTT
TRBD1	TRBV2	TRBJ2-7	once	CASSVKSTGLKSYEQYF	TGTGCCAGCAGTGTAAAGTCGACAGGGCTAAAATCCTACGAGCAGTACTTC
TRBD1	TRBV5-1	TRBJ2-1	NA	CASSLGDSLNEQFF	TGCGCCAGCAGCTTGGGGGACAGCCTCAATGAGCAGTTCTTC
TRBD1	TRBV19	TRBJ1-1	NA	CASSRNRDRGRGVTEAFF	TGTGCCAGTAGCCGGAACCGGGACAGGGGGCGAGGTGTCACTGAAGCTTTCTTT
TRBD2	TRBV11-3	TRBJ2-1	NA	CASSVTGGSYNEQFF	TGTGCCAGCAGCGTCACGGGGGGGTCTTACAATGAGCAGTTCTTC
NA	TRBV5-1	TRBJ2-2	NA	CASSLAAENTGELFF	TGCGCCAGCAGCTTGGCCGCGGAAAACACCGGGGAGCTGTTTTTT
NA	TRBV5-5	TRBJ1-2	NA	CASSLSVDFYGYTF	TGTGCCAGCAGCTTGTCAGTGGACTTCTATGGCTACACCTTC
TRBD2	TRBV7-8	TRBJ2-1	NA	CASSPWTSETYNEQFF	TGTGCCAGCAGCCCGTGGACTAGCGAGACTTACAATGAGCAGTTCTTC
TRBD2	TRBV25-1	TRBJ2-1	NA	CASSEETSGRYNEQFF	TGTGCCAGCAGTGAAGAAACTAGCGGGAGGTACAATGAGCAGTTCTTC
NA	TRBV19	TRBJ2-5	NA	CASSHNGLEYQETQYF	TGTGCCAGTAGTCATAACGGACTTGAGTACCAAGAGACCCAGTACTTC
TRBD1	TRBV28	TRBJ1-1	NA	CASSSSLNRGNTEAFF	TGTGCCAGCAGTTCCTCCTTAAACAGGGGGAACACTGAAGCTTTCTTT
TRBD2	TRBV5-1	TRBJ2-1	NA	CASVGLAGEQFF	TGCGCCAGCGTTGGGCTAGCGGGGGAGCAGTTCTTC
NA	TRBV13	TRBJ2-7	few	CASSLSLGRGNPINYEQYF	TGTGCCAGCAGCCTCTCCCTCGGCAGGGGAAACCCAATTAACTACGAGCAGTACTTC
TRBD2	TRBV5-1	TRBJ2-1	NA	CASSRGGGDNEQFF	TGCGCCAGCAGCCGCGGGGGGGGCGACAATGAGCAGTTCTTC
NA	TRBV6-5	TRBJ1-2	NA	CASSYVGLGGYTF	TGTGCCAGCAGTTACGTGGGACTAGGGGGCTACACCTTC
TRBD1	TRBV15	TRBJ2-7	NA	CATSRTGTADTYEQYF	TGTGCCACCAGCAGAACCGGGACAGCCGATACCTACGAGCAGTACTTC
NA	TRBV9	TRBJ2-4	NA	CASSPGANIQYF	TGTGCCAGCAGCCCAGGCGCAAACATTCAGTACTTC
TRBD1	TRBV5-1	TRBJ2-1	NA	CASSFDQGAKYNEQFF	TGCGCCAGCAGCTTCGATCAGGGGGCGAAGTACAATGAGCAGTTCTTC
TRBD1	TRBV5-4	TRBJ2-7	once	CASSLESQGPREQYF	TGTGCCAGCAGCTTAGAGTCACAGGGGCCGAGGGAGCAGTACTTC
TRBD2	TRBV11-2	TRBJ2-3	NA	CASSILTSSNTQYF	TGTGCCAGCAGCATCTTGACTAGCAGTAATACGCAGTATTTT
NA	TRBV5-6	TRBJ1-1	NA	CASSLVGGNTEAFF	TGTGCCAGCAGCTTGGTCGGGGGGAACACTGAAGCTTTCTTT